This record looks at one T cell receptor (beta chain) sequence and its context. Its specificity is unknown. Sequenced by immunoSEQ multiplex PCR; TCRdb stores in-frame clones only, minus some. Among 130,000 or so clones listed, 90% were seen once. This entry comes from a study of OX40 agonist ivuxolimab in advanced cancers. Study summary: Of the patients, three showed partial responses, one with hepatocellular carcinoma and two with cutaneous melanoma. Points from the study as a whole: The study did not work out the antigen specificity of the expanded peripheral T cells.

The sampling schedule covered blood at baseline, cycle 4 day 1, and cycle 7 day 1. The sequence was collected from an adult with an advanced solid tumor such as melanoma, head and neck, liver or kidney cancer. This material consisted of CD4+ or CD8+ T cells sorted from blood, taken in a trial of the OX40 agonist ivuxolimab.

The CDR3 protein is CASRRWGRQPQHF. In DNA form, the CDR3 reads TGCGCCAGCCGTCGTTGGGGGCGGCAGCCCCAGCATTTT. This chain connects TRBV23-1 to TRBJ1-5; weak D call: TRBD1 (6 bases). TRBV23-1 is treated as an ORF (open reading frame) with a function not yet certain. Trimming took 8 bases from V and 7 from J, leaving 15 bases between them. This CDR3 has 13 residues.